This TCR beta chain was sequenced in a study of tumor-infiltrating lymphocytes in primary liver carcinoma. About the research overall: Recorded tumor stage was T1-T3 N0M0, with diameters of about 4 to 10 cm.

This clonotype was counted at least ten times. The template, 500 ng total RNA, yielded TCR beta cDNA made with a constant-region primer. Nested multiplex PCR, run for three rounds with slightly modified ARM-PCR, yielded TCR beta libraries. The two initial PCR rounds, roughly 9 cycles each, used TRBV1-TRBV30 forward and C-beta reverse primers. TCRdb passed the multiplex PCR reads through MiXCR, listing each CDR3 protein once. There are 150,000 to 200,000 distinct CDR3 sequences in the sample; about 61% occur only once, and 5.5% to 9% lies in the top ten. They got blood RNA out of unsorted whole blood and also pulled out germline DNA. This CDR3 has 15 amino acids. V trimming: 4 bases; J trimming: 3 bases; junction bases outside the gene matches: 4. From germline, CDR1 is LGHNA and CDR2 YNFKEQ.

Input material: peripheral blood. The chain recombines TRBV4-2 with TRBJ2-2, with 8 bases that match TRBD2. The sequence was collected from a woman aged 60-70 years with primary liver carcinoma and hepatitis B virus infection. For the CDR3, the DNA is TGTGCCAGCAGCCCGCCCGGGAGGGACACCGGGGAGCTGTTTTTT. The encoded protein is CASSPPGRDTGELFF.